This T cell receptor (beta chain) was found in a study of T cell responses to AZD1222 COVID-19 vaccine. Study-level information: Pooled samples include second doses given at about 4 or 12 weeks.

Study findings and constraints: Of the AZD1222 recipients, only five or six were seropositive at baseline. Donors skewed white British and female; clonal diversity was possibly underestimated.

The CDR3 is 12 residues long. V was cut by 2 bases and J by 1 base, with 5 bases left in between. Germline V lookup: CDR1 GTSNPN, CDR2 SVGIG (reference sequence). Assay used: immunoSEQ multiplex PCR; TCRdb lists only in-frame clones, some missing. The sample contains roughly 140,000 clones, 70% to 90% of which appear only once. As for this clone: What it recognizes is unknown.

J is TRBJ1-2 and V is TRBV30; no firm D call. The sequence was collected from an adult in good health. Sequenced material: peripheral blood, taken on day 0 of AZD1222 vaccination. The CDR3 bases are TGTGCCTGGAGTTCGAGTAACTATGGCTACACCTTC. Translation gives CAWSSSNYGYTF.